The 12 T cell receptor beta chains presented below share a single source sample, sequenced in a study of T cells after yellow fever vaccination. TCRdb processed the 5' RACE reads anew with MiXCR; each CDR3 protein has one entry. This sample carries about 500,000 distinct CDR3 sequences, about a sixth of them seen once, and the ten largest clones take roughly 17%. The material sequenced was PBMCs, taken 5 days after the first yellow fever vaccination. The receptor set was obtained from a man aged 18 to 29 who received the YFV17D yellow fever vaccine.

The V and J genes are TRBV10-3 and TRBJ2-3; 8 nucleotides line up with TRBD2. Germline CDR1 reads ENHRY; CDR2 reads SYGVKD. The V segment lost 3 bases and the J segment 3 bases; nucleotides outside the gene matches: 11. This CDR3 is 17 amino acids long. CDR3 amino acids: CAISDLGNSGATDTQYF. The CDR3 coding sequence is TGTGCCATCAGTGACCTGGGGAATAGCGGGGCGACAGATACGCAGTATTTT.

This sequence joins TRBV29-1 and TRBJ1-4; D remains unclear. This CDR3 has 15 amino acids. Germline V CDR1 and CDR2: SQVTM, ANQGSEA. Trimming removed 6 bases at V and 5 bases at J, with 19 bases between. The CDR3 here is CSVQLLGEENEKLFF. The CDR3 nucleotides read TGCAGCGTCCAGCTCCTGGGCGAGGAGAATGAAAAACTGTTTTTT.

The sample holds many counts of this clonotype. The chain couples TRBV20-1 to TRBJ1-6; the D is unclear. Trimming removed 0 bases at V and 10 bases at J, with 13 bases between. CDR3 size: 14 residues. In germline, CDR1 is DFQATT, CDR2 SNEGSKA (reference sequence). In DNA form, the CDR3 reads TGCAGTGCTAGAGATGGCAGGACGTTCTCACCCCTCCACTTT. Residues: CSARDGRTFSPLHF.

This clonotype occurred a few times. The J gene is TRBJ2-2, the V gene TRBV6-4; D not resolved. This CDR3 is built from 13 residues. The germline gives CDR1 MRHNA, CDR2 SNTAGT. The germline V and J ends were trimmed by 5 bases and 7 bases, with 11 bases remaining between them. The CDR3 reads CASSPYRNGELFF. DNA for the CDR3: TGTGCCAGCAGTCCGTACCGTAACGGGGAGCTGTTTTTT.

This clonotype was seen a few times. V is TRBV6-2 or TRBV6-3 and J is TRBJ1-1, with no clear D. The germline gives CDR1 MNHEY, CDR2 SVGEGT. CDR3 size: 16 residues. V shed 0 bases and J shed 4 bases, with 15 bases lying between them. CDR3 bases: TGTGCCAGCAGTTACTCGCGTTCAGCTCGGGGCACTGAAGCTTTCTTT. Protein: CASSYSRSARGTEAFF.

This sequence joins TRBV20-1 and TRBJ2-7; 8 positions match TRBD2. The CDR3 extends over 18 amino acids. From germline, CDR1 is DFQATT and CDR2 SNEGSKA (reference sequence). Germline trimming cut 0 bases from V and 2 bases from J; bases unmatched to any gene: 15. CDR3 amino acids: CSARDASGGRRSAYEQYV. The CDR3 DNA is TGCAGTGCTAGAGATGCCAGCGGGGGTCGAAGGAGCGCCTACGAGCAGTACGTC.

This clonotype was counted only a few times. The rearrangement uses TRBV5-1 and TRBJ1-1, with 7 bases that match TRBD1. Germline V gene lookup returns CDR1 SGHRS and CDR2 YFSETQ. The CDR3 is 16 residues long. J gave up 2 bases and V 2 bases, and 9 bases lay outside the gene matches. The CDR3 sequence: CASSFGTAGLNTEAFF. CDR3 sequence (DNA): TGCGCCAGCAGCTTCGGGACAGCTGGATTAAACACTGAAGCTTTCTTT.

The gene calls are TRBV10-3 and TRBJ2-7; no clear D. V lost 4 bases and J 2 bases, leaving 12 bases between the germline ends. This CDR3 region has 14 residues. Germline V gene data show CDR1 as ENHRY and CDR2 as SYGVKD. CDR3 DNA: TGTGCCATCAGTGCTATGCCTGCTGCCTACGAGCAGTACGTC. Its translation: CAISAMPAAYEQYV.

In this sample, this clonotype turned up a few times. The V and J genes are TRBV5-1 and TRBJ2-7; possible D gene TRBD1, 7 bases. The CDR3 is 14 residues long. Germline V gene sequence: CDR1 SGHRS, CDR2 YFSETQ. V was shortened by 2 bases and J by 0 bases, with 9 bases between the two germline ends. The CDR3 coding sequence is TGCGCCAGCAGCTTCAGGGGGGACTCCTACGAGCAGTACTTC. This gives the protein CASSFRGDSYEQYF.

This clonotype was seen a few times. The chain recombines TRBV7-3 with TRBJ2-3; TRBD2 is a possible D gene (7 bases). The length of the CDR3 is 17 residues. The germline gives CDR1 SGHTA, CDR2 FQGTGA. Trimming stripped 5 bases from V and 4 bases from J, with 22 bases between. Here the CDR3 reads CASSRRTGGHRADTQYF. The CDR3, as DNA: TGTGCCAGCAGCCGTAGGACGGGGGGCCACAGGGCAGATACGCAGTATTTT.

This clonotype was detected only a few times. The rearrangement uses TRBV11-2 and TRBJ2-5; TRBD2 agrees at 8 bases. This CDR3 has 16 residues. The J segment lost 5 bases and the V segment lost 5 bases, leaving 13 bases of the junction unmatched. CDR1 and CDR2 from the germline V gene are SGHAT and FQNNGV. CDR3: CASSPRRSGGDETQYF. For the CDR3, the DNA is TGTGCCAGCAGCCCCCGGCGGAGCGGGGGCGACGAGACCCAGTACTTC.

The V gene is TRBV5-1, the J gene TRBJ2-5, with unresolved D. Looked up from germline, CDR1 is SGHRS and CDR2 is YFSETQ. The CDR3 has 15 amino acids. Trimming removed 4 bases at V and 4 bases at J, with 17 bases between. CDR3 amino acids: CASSDGRPLGETQYF. CDR3 nucleotides: TGCGCCAGCAGCGACGGCCGTCCCCTCGGAGAGACCCAGTACTTC. Supplemented by reference TRBV5-1 and TRBJ2-5, the full variable domain reads KAGVTQTPRYLIKTRGQQVTLSCSPISGHRSVSWYQQTPGQGLQFLFEYFSETQRNKGNFPGRFSGRQFSNSRSEMNVSTLELGDSALYLCASSDGRPLGETQYFGPGTRLLVL.